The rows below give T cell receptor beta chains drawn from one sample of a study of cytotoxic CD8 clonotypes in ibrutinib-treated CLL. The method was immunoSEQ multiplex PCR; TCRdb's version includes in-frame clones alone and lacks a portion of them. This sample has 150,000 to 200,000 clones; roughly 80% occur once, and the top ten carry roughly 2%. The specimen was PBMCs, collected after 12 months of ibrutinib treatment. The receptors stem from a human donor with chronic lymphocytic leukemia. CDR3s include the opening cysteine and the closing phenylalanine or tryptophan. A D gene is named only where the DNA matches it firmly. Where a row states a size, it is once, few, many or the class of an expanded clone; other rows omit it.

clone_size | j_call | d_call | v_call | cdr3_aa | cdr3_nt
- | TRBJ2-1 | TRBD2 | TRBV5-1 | CASSRSGVSNEQFF | TGCGCCAGCAGCAGGAGCGGGGTCAGCAATGAGCAGTTCTTC
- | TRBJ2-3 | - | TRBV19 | CASSSGQRYTDTQYF | TGTGCCAGTAGCAGCGGCCAGCGGTACACAGATACGCAGTATTTT
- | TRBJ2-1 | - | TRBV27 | CASSLGQIRNEQFF | TGTGCCAGCAGTTTAGGGCAGATTCGTAATGAGCAGTTCTTC
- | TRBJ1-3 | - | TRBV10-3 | CAISEGQTPGNTIYF | TGTGCCATCAGTGAGGGACAGACCCCTGGAAACACCATATATTTT
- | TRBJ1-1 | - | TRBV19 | CASTRNTEAFF | TGTGCCAGCACTAGGAACACTGAAGCTTTCTTT
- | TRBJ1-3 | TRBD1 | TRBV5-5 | CASSTTGGDSGNTIYF | TGTGCCAGCAGCACGACAGGGGGAGACTCTGGAAACACCATATATTTT
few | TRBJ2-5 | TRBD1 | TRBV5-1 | CASSVGQVQETQYF | TGCGCCAGCAGCGTGGGACAGGTCCAAGAGACCCAGTACTTC
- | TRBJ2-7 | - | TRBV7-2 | CASRRSSYEQYF | TGTGCCAGCAGGAGGAGCTCCTACGAGCAGTACTTC
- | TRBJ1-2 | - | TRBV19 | CASNPRAGSYGYTF | TGTGCCAGTAATCCCCGCGCAGGGAGTTATGGCTACACCTTC
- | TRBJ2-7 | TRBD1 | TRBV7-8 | CASSTGQGGTLTASEQYF | TGTGCCAGCAGCACTGGACAGGGTGGGACGCTAACTGCTTCCGAGCAGTACTTC
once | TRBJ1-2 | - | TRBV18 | CASSPGGNRNYGYTF | TGTGCCAGCTCACCAGGAGGCAACCGTAACTATGGCTACACCTTC
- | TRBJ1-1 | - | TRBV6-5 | CASSYSIGSQEAFF | TGTGCCAGCAGTTACTCGATTGGGAGTCAGGAAGCTTTCTTT
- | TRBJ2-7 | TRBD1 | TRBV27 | CASTYRQGAYEQYF | TGTGCCAGCACCTATCGACAGGGGGCCTACGAGCAGTACTTC
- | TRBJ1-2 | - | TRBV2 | CASIPGTGGYGYTF | TGTGCCAGCATCCCCGGAACAGGCGGCTATGGCTACACCTTC
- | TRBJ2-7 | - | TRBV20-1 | CSARFGYEQYF | TGCAGTGCTCGGTTCGGATACGAGCAGTACTTC
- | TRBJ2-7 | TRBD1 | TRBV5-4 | CASSRGQAPSYEQYF | TGTGCCAGCAGCCGGGGACAGGCGCCCTCCTACGAGCAGTACTTC
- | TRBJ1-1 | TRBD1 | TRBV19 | CASSIAYRGRYTEAFF | TGTGCCAGTAGTATAGCATACAGGGGGCGGTACACTGAAGCTTTCTTT
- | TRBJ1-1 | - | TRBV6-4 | CASSVETHTEAFF | TGTGCCAGCAGTGTGGAGACTCACACTGAAGCTTTCTTT